Included here is one T cell receptor beta chain sequence, with context. The CDR3 runs to 14 residues. V lost 2 bases, J lost 9 bases, and 14 bases lay in between. Germline CDR1 reads SGHTA; CDR2 reads FQGNSA. The record originates from a study of blood T cells in healthy people across ages. Study overall: In model experiments, template switching was able to capture about one barcoded beta molecule for every two T cells that were present.

The use of a sample-barcoded 5' primer and a J-beta primer mix characterized a second PCR of roughly 6 to 11 cycles. TCRdb used MiXCR to reprocess the 5' RACE reads, holding one entry per CDR3 protein. The sample has 1.5 million to 2 million distinct CDR3 sequences; around 48% are singletons. They isolated at least 6 million PBMCs from each sample. The total RNA that was extracted per sample amounted to at least 5 micrograms. This TCR came from a woman aged 40 to 50 in good health. The chain has TRBV7-2 and TRBJ2-1; TRBD1 or TRBD2 may be the D gene (5 bases each). Sequencing input: blood. CDR3 sequence: CASSLSGTRGEQFF. The CDR3 DNA reads as TGTGCCAGCAGCTTATCGGGGACGAGGGGTGAGCAGTTCTTC.